This is a list of T cell receptor beta chains from one sample in a study of shared T cell receptors in the human thymus. The assay was immunoSEQ multiplex PCR, and TCRdb's table has in-frame clones only and misses some. The sample has hundreds of thousands of clones; roughly 86% are singletons. The same specimen was also included in a second study, on human thymus T cells.

Sequencing was performed on thymocytes. The receptors come from a boy under three years old with a congenital heart defect. Both conserved end residues are part of each CDR3. The D gene is left open where the match is weak. Where a row states a size, it is once, few, many or the class of an expanded clone; other rows omit it.

size,D,J,V,DNA,CDR3
NA,TRBD1,TRBJ2-5,TRBV6-1,TGTGCCAGCAGTGAATCCGACAGGGGTAGAAGGGAGACCCAGTACTTC,CASSESDRGRRETQYF
NA,TRBD2,TRBJ2-1,TRBV11-2,TGTGCCAGCAGCTTAGGGGGGACTAGCGGGAGACATGAGCAGTTCTTC,CASSLGGTSGRHEQFF
NA,NA,TRBJ1-2,TRBV6-5,TGTGCCAGCAGTCCGCTTACAGGGCCCGGCTACACCTTC,CASSPLTGPGYTF
NA,NA,TRBJ1-2,TRBV6-5,TGTGCCAGCAGTTATCTCAGGGTTAGAGCTAACTATGGCTACACCTTC,CASSYLRVRANYGYTF
NA,NA,TRBJ2-1,TRBV28,TGTGCCAGCACCCTATCCCCTAGCTCCTACAATGAGCAGTTCTTC,CASTLSPSSYNEQFF
once,NA,TRBJ2-6,TRBV5-4,TGTGCCAGCAGCCTAAAAGACTCTGGGGCCAACGTCCTGACTTTC,CASSLKDSGANVLTF
NA,TRBD2,TRBJ2-5,TRBV5-1,TGCGCCAGCAGCTTGGGACTAGCGGGAGGGTACCAAGAGACCCAGTACTTC,CASSLGLAGGYQETQYF
NA,TRBD2,TRBJ2-7,TRBV27,TGTGCCAGTAGCCGGGACTACCAAGGGTACGAGCAGTACTTC,CASSRDYQGYEQYF
NA,TRBD1,TRBJ2-7,TRBV28,TGTGCCAGCAGTTCGCCTGGGGACAGGGAGGCCTTCCACGAGCAGTACTTC,CASSSPGDREAFHEQYF
NA,NA,TRBJ1-2,TRBV6-1,TGTGCCAGCCGCGCCTTGGTTGGAGCTAACTATGGCTACACCTTC,CASRALVGANYGYTF
NA,NA,TRBJ2-2,TRBV6-4,TGTGCCAGCAGCCTTACAGCAAAGAACACCGGGGAGCTGTTTTTT,CASSLTAKNTGELFF
NA,TRBD1,TRBJ2-3,TRBV5-4,TGTGCCAGCAGCTTAGGACAGGGGAAAGATACGCAGTATTTT,CASSLGQGKDTQYF
NA,NA,TRBJ1-2,TRBV14,TGTGCCAGCAGCCAAGAGCACAGGGCCAGAGGCTACACCTTC,CASSQEHRARGYTF
NA,TRBD1,TRBJ1-4,TRBV29-1,TGCAGCGTTGGGGACCGCGGGACAGGGGACAAGGAAAAACTGTTTTTT,CSVGDRGTGDKEKLFF
NA,NA,TRBJ2-1,TRBV5-1,TGCGCCAGCAGCCCCCCAGGAAATGAGCAGTTCTTC,CASSPPGNEQFF
NA,NA,TRBJ1-1,TRBV29-1,TGCAGCACTAAGGGGATCACTGAAGCTTTCTTT,CSTKGITEAFF
NA,NA,TRBJ1-5,TRBV4-3,TGCGCCAGCAGCCAAGAAGCTGCCAGGGCGGATCAGCCCCAGCATTTT,CASSQEAARADQPQHF
NA,NA,TRBJ1-5,TRBV19,TGTGCCAGTAGTATAGGGGAGGGGCGGAAACCCCAGCATTTT,CASSIGEGRKPQHF
few,TRBD1,TRBJ1-1,TRBV29-1,TGCAGCGTTGTGGGGACAGGGGGGGACACTGAAGCTTTCTTT,CSVVGTGGDTEAFF
NA,NA,TRBJ2-5,TRBV19,TGTGCCAGTAGTAAGGTCAGGCTAGAGACCCAGTACTTC,CASSKVRLETQYF
NA,NA,TRBJ1-5,TRBV6-5,TGTGCCAGCAGCTACGGGGGGGAACCCAATCAGCCCCAGCATTTT,CASSYGGEPNQPQHF
NA,NA,TRBJ2-1,TRBV6-5,TGTGCCAGCAGAAAACTCCCGTTGCATGAGCAGTTCTTC,CASRKLPLHEQFF
NA,NA,TRBJ1-1,TRBV6-5,TGTGCCAGCAGTTTCGCCGGTTTGGGAGTGAGCACTGAAGCTTTCTTT,CASSFAGLGVSTEAFF
NA,TRBD2,TRBJ2-1,TRBV28,TGTGCCAGCAGTTTGGGTACCGATCGGGGGAGGGCCCCCAATGAGCAGTTCTTC,CASSLGTDRGRAPNEQFF
NA,NA,TRBJ1-2,TRBV14,TGTGCCAGCAGCCAAGACAGGGGCTTCTCCTATGGCTACACCTTC,CASSQDRGFSYGYTF
NA,TRBD1,TRBJ1-2,TRBV30,TGTGCCTGGAGTGGGCGACAGGGGGACGGCTACACCTTC,CAWSGRQGDGYTF
once,NA,TRBJ2-1,TRBV11-2,TGTGCCAGCAGCTTAGAGCAGCGTACGATCTACAATGAGCAGTTCTTC,CASSLEQRTIYNEQFF
NA,NA,TRBJ2-3,TRBV7-3,TGTGCCAGCAGCTCCGTGAGCGGTCCTAGCACAGATACGCAGTATTTT,CASSSVSGPSTDTQYF
NA,NA,TRBJ2-7,TRBV15,TGTGCCACCAGCAGGCGGCTGGACTTTACCTACGAGCAGTACTTC,CATSRRLDFTYEQYF
NA,TRBD1,TRBJ2-7,TRBV5-5,TGTGCCAGCAGCTTGAGGTGGGGACAGGGGCAAAGACCCTACGAGCAGTACTTC,CASSLRWGQGQRPYEQYF
few,TRBD2,TRBJ2-7,TRBV10-3,TGTGCCATCAGTGAGGCCCGGACCGGGGGGAAGTTTCCCTACGAGCAGTACTTC,CAISEARTGGKFPYEQYF
NA,NA,TRBJ2-7,TRBV5-1,TGCGCCAGCAGCTTGGGGGGGCCTAAGGCCTACGAGCAGTACTTC,CASSLGGPKAYEQYF
NA,TRBD1,TRBJ1-1,TRBV30,TGTGCCTGGAGTGTAGCCCCCCATGTCGCGAAGAGACAGGGAAAGATGAACACTGAAGCTTTCTTT,CAWSVAPHVAKRQGKMNTEAFF
NA,NA,TRBJ1-2,TRBV4-3,TGCGCCAGCAGCCAAGCGAGGAAATCGGGTAGTGGGACCTTC,CASSQARKSGSGTF
NA,NA,TRBJ2-5,TRBV27,TGTGCCAGCAGTACTAATAGCGGCAGACAAGAGACCCAGTACTTC,CASSTNSGRQETQYF
NA,NA,TRBJ1-6,TRBV6-5,TGTGCCAGCAGCCTTGGGGGGAACTATAATTCACCCCTCCACTTT,CASSLGGNYNSPLHF
NA,NA,TRBJ2-1,TRBV5-4,TGTGCCAGCAGCTCCGCAGGAAAGGCCTACAATGAGCAGTTCTTC,CASSSAGKAYNEQFF
few,NA,TRBJ1-4,TRBV7-2,TGTGCCAGCAGCTTAGCGTATCGGCAGGCAACTAATGAAAAACTGTTTTTT,CASSLAYRQATNEKLFF
NA,NA,TRBJ1-5,TRBV15,TGTGCCACCAGCAGGTCCGGGGCGGGGAATCAGCCCCAGCATTTT,CATSRSGAGNQPQHF
NA,TRBD2,TRBJ2-7,TRBV10-2,TGCGCCAGCAGTGAGCATCTCCTCGAGCGGGGGCCTTACGAGCAGTACTTC,CASSEHLLERGPYEQYF
NA,NA,TRBJ2-5,TRBV2,TGTGCCAGCAGAGGGGGTCAACGGGTTGAGACCCAGTACTTC,CASRGGQRVETQYF
NA,NA,TRBJ2-1,TRBV15,TGTGCCACCAGCAGAGATCACAGGGCCAGGGTGGTTCTAAGCATGGCTTCGGCATACAATGAGCAGTTCTTC,CATSRDHRARVVLSMASAYNEQFF
once,NA,TRBJ2-5,TRBV18,TGTGCCAGCTCACCTACGGGGGTGGTGGCCCAAGAGACCCAGTACTTC,CASSPTGVVAQETQYF
NA,NA,TRBJ2-3,TRBV25-1,TGTGCCAGCAGTGGACCGGGACACTCCACAGATACGCAGTATTTT,CASSGPGHSTDTQYF
NA,NA,TRBJ2-7,TRBV6-6,TGTGCCAGCAGAACCATGCCCCAGGGCAGACCCTACGAGCAGTACTTC,CASRTMPQGRPYEQYF
NA,TRBD2,TRBJ2-1,TRBV4-1,TGCGCCAGCAGCCAAGTAGCGGGAGTCCCCTACAATGAGCAGTTCTTC,CASSQVAGVPYNEQFF
once,NA,TRBJ2-3,TRBV10-3,TGTGCCATCAGTGAACACCACCCCAGGTTCACAGATACGCAGTATTTT,CAISEHHPRFTDTQYF
once,NA,TRBJ2-7,TRBV9,TGTGCCAGCAGCGTAGCTCCAGGGGGGATAAACGAGCAGTACTTC,CASSVAPGGINEQYF
once,NA,TRBJ2-5,TRBV4-2,TGTGCCAGCAGCCAAGCGATAAACGCGGAGACCCAGTACTTC,CASSQAINAETQYF
NA,NA,TRBJ1-6,TRBV7-2,TGTGCCAGCAGCGCCAATAATCGGACTCTTAATTCACCCCTCCACTTT,CASSANNRTLNSPLHF
few,NA,TRBJ2-1,TRBV19,TGTGCCAGTCGGGCGGGAACAGACTACAATGAGCAGTTCTTC,CASRAGTDYNEQFF
NA,NA,TRBJ2-3,TRBV23-1,TGCGCCAGCAGTCAATCGTCCGGGGGTCGCACAGATACGCAGTATTTT,CASSQSSGGRTDTQYF
NA,NA,TRBJ1-6,TRBV14,TGTGCCAGCAGCCCCGGGGAGGGTGGCTATAATTCACCCCTCCACTTT,CASSPGEGGYNSPLHF
NA,TRBD1,TRBJ2-7,TRBV27,TGTGCCAGCAGTTTATCGGGACAGGGGGCCTACGAGCAGTACTTC,CASSLSGQGAYEQYF